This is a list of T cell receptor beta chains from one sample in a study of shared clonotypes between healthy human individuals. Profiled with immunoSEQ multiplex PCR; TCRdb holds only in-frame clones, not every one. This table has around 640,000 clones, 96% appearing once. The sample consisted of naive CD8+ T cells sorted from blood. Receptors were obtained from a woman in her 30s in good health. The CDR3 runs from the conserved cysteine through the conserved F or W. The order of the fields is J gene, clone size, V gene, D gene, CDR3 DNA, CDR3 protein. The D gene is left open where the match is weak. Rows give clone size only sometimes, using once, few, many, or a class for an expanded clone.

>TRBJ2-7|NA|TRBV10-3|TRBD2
TGTGCCATCAAGCGGGAGGGCCTGCGCACCTACGAGCAGTACTTC
CAIKREGLRTYEQYF
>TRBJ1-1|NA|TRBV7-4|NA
TGTGCCAGCACAGGTGGCGGGAAGAACACTGAAGCTTTCTTT
CASTGGGKNTEAFF
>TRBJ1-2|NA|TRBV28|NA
TGTGCCAGCAGTTTCCCGACAGGCCAAGGCTACACCTTC
CASSFPTGQGYTF
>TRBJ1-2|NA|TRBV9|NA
TGTGCCAGCAGCGTGGGTCCAGGAAACTATGGCTACACCTTC
CASSVGPGNYGYTF
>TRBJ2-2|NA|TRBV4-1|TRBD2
TGCGCCAGCAGCCACCCACGGCCCTCTAGCGGGAGAATTGGGAGGGACACCGGGGAGCTGTTTTTT
CASSHPRPSSGRIGRDTGELFF
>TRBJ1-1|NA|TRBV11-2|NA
TGTGCCAGCAGCTTAGATGGGGTCACTGAAGCTTTCTTT
CASSLDGVTEAFF
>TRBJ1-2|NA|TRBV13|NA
TGTGCCAGCAGCTTATCGGGACATAACTATGGCTACACCTTC
CASSLSGHNYGYTF
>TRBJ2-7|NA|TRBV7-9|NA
TGTGCCAGCAGCTTAGCCCCTGCATCCTACGAGCAGTACTTC
CASSLAPASYEQYF
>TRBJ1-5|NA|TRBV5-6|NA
TGTGCCAGCAGCTTCGCGGAGGGATCGGGTCAGCCCCAGCATTTT
CASSFAEGSGQPQHF
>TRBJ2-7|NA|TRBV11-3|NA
TGTGCCAGCAGCCTGGGAGTTAATTACGAGCAGTACTTC
CASSLGVNYEQYF
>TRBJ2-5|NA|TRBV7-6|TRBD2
TGTGCCAGCAGCTCCTACATCACCGGACTAGCTGAGGCGACCCAGTACTTC
CASSSYITGLAEATQYF
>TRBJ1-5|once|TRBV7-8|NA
TGTGCCAGCAGCCGATACATCGGCAATCAGCCCCAGCATTTT
CASSRYIGNQPQHF
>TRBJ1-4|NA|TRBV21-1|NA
TGTGCCAGCAGCGCCTGGACAGCAACTAATGAAAAACTGTTTTTT
CASSAWTATNEKLFF
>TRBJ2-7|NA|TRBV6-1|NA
TGTGCCAGCAGTGAAAGGGGACGCTTGGACGAGCAGTACTTC
CASSERGRLDEQYF
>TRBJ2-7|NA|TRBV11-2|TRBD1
TGTGCCAGCAACTCTCCCGGGACAGGGAACGAGCAGTACTTC
CASNSPGTGNEQYF
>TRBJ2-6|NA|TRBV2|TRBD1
TGTGCCAGCAGTGGACAGGGACCATACTCTGGGGCCAACGTCCTGACTTTC
CASSGQGPYSGANVLTF
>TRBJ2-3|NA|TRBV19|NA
TGTGCCAGTAGTATAGATGGGGAGGCTACGCAGTATTTT
CASSIDGEATQYF
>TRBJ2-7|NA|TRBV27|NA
TGTGCCAGCAGCCGGGACGGAGGATACGAGCAGTACTTC
CASSRDGGYEQYF
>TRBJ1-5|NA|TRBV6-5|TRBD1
TGTGCCAGCAGTCTTACAGGGGGGAGCAATCAGCCCCAGCATTTT
CASSLTGGSNQPQHF
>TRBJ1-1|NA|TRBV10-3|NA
TGTGCCATCAGTGATCCACCAGGACCCCTGACCCCTGAAGCTTTCTTT
CAISDPPGPLTPEAFF
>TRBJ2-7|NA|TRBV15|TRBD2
TGTGCCACCAGCAGAGTACTAGCGGGACCCTTGGACTTC
CATSRVLAGPLDF
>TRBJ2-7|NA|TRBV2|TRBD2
TGTGCCAGCAGTGAATATGGGGGGGCCTACGAGCAGTACTTC
CASSEYGGAYEQYF
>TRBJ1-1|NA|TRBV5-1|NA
TGCGCCAGCAGCTTGGCCCAGACGAACACTGAAGCTTTCTTT
CASSLAQTNTEAFF
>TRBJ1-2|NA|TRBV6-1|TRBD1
TGTGCCAGCAGTGCCTCAGACAGGGCATCTGGCGGCTACACCTTC
CASSASDRASGGYTF
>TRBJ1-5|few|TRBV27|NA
TGTGCCAGCAGCCCCGGCACCGTCCCTAGCAATCAGCCCCAGCATTTT
CASSPGTVPSNQPQHF
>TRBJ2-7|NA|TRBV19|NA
TGTGCCAGTAGTATTGGACCCTTTTCCTACGAGCAGTACTTC
CASSIGPFSYEQYF
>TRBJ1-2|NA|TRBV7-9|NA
TGTGCCAGCAGCGTAAACGTGGGGGCTCGTATCTATGGCTACACCTTC
CASSVNVGARIYGYTF
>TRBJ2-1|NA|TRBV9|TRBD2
TGTGCCAGCAGCGTCGGAGCGGGAGGGGGCAATGAGCAGTTCTTC
CASSVGAGGGNEQFF
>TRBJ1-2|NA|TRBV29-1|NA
TGCAGCGTTGAGAGACAGGACTATGGCTACACCTTC
CSVERQDYGYTF
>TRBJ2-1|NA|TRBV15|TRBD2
TGTGCCACCAGCAGAGTGGGGCTAGCGGGAGAGTACAATGAGCAGTTCTTC
CATSRVGLAGEYNEQFF
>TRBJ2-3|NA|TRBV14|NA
TGTGCCAGCAGCCAAGATCTCACAGATACGCAGTATTTT
CASSQDLTDTQYF
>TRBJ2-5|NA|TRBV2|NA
TGTGCCATTGATTCCCGTACCACAGAGACCCAGTACTTC
CAIDSRTTETQYF
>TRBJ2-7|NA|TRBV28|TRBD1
TGTGCCAGCAGTTTCAGGTGGGGACAGGGCCCTGGCGAGCAGTACTTC
CASSFRWGQGPGEQYF
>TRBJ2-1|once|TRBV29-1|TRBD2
TGCAGCGTCGTACTAGCGGGATCCTACAATGAGCAGTTCTTC
CSVVLAGSYNEQFF
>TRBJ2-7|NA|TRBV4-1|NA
TGCGCCAGCAGCCCATCCGGGACGAACTCCTACGAGCAGTACTTC
CASSPSGTNSYEQYF
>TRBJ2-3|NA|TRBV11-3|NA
TGTGCCAGCAGCTTATCGAAGGGCAGCACAGATACGCAGTATTTT
CASSLSKGSTDTQYF
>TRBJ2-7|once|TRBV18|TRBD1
TGTGCCAGCTCATCTCGCAGGGGGGAGCAGTACTTC
CASSSRRGEQYF